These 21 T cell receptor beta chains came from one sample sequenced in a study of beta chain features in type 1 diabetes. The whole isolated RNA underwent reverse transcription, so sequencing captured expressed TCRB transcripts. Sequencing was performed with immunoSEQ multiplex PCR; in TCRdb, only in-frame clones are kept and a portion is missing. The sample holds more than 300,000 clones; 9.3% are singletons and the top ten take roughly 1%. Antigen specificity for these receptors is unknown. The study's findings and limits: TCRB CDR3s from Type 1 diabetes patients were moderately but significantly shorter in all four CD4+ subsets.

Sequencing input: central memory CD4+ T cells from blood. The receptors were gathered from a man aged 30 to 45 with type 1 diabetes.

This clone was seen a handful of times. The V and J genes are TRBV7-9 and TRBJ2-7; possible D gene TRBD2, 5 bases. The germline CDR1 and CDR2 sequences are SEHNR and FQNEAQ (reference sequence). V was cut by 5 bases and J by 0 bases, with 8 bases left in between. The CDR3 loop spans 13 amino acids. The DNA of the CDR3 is TGTGCCAGCAGCCAAGGGAGCTCCTACGAGCAGTACTTC. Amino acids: CASSQGSSYEQYF. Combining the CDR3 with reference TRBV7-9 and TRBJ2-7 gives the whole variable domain DTGVSQNPRHKITKRGQNVTFRCDPISEHNRLYWYRQTLGQGPEFLTYFQNEAQLEKSRLLSDRFSAERPKGSFSTLEIQRTEQGDSAMYLCASSQGSSYEQYFGPGTRLTVT.

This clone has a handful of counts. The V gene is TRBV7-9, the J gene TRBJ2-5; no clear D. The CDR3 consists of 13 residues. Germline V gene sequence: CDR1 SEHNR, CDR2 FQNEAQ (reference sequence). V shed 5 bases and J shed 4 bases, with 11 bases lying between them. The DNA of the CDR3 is TGTGCCAGCAGCCGCGCACTCCTAGAGACCCAGTACTTC. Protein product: CASSRALLETQYF.

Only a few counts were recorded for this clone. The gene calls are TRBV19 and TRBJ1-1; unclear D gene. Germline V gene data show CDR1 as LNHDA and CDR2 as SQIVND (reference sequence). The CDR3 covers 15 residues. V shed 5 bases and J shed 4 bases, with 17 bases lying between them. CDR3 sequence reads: CASSPSTTLGTEAFF. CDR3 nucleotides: TGTGCCAGTAGTCCATCGACGACCCTGGGCACTGAAGCTTTCTTT.

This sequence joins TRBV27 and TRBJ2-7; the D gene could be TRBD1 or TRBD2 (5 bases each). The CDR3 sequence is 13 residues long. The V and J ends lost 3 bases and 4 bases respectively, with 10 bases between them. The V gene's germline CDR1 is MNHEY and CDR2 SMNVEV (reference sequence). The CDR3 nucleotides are TGTGCCAGCAGTTTCCAGGGACCGTACGAGCAGTACTTC. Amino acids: CASSFQGPYEQYF.

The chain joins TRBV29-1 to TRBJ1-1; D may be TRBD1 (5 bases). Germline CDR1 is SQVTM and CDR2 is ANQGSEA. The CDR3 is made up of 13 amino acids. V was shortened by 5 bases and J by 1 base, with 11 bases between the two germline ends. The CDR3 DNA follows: TGCAGCGTTAGTTCTACAGGGAACACTGAAGCTTTCTTT. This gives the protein CSVSSTGNTEAFF.

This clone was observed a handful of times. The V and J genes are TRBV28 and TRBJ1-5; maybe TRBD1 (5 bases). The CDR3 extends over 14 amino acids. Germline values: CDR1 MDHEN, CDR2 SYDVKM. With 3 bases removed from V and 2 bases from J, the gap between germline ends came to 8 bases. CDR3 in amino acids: CASSFDSGNQPQHF. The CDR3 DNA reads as TGTGCCAGCAGTTTTGACAGTGGCAATCAGCCCCAGCATTTT.

In DNA, the CDR3 is TGTGCCAGCAGTCGGGACAATGGCTACACCTTC. Amino acids: CASSRDNGYTF. The chain recombines TRBV6-6 with TRBJ1-2, with D possibly being TRBD1 (6 bases). The length of the CDR3 is 11 residues. V lost 5 bases, J lost 6 bases, and 7 bases lay in between. The germline gives CDR1 MNHNY, CDR2 SVGAGI (reference sequence).

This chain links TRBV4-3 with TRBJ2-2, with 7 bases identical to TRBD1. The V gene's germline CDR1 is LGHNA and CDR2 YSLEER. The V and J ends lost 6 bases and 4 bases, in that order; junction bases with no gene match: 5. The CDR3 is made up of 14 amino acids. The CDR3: CASRRQGSTGELFF. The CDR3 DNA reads TGCGCCAGCAGGAGACAGGGTAGCACCGGGGAGCTGTTTTTT.

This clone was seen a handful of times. CDR3 loop: CASSQSGSANYGYTF. The CDR3 DNA sequence: TGTGCCAGCAGTCAATCAGGGTCAGCTAACTATGGCTACACCTTC. V gene TRBV6-6 combines with J gene TRBJ1-2; D perhaps matches TRBD1 (5 bases). This CDR3 has 15 amino acids. Trimming cost V 5 bases and J 0 bases, with 13 bases left between them. Germline-derived CDR1 and CDR2 are MNHNY and SVGAGI (reference sequence).

The CDR3 nucleotides are TGTGCCAGTAGTACTGGCAGGAGCTCCTATAATTCACCCCTCCACTTT. Translation: CASSTGRSSYNSPLHF. The V gene is TRBV19, the J gene TRBJ1-6; D unresolved. CDR3 length: 16 residues. V lost 4 bases and J 0 bases, leaving 10 bases between the germline ends. CDR1 is LNHDA and CDR2 is SQIVND in the germline V gene (reference sequence).

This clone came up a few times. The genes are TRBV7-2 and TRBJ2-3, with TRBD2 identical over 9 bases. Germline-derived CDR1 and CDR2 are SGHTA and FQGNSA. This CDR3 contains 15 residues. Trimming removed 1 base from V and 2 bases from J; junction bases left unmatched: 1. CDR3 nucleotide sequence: TGTGCCAGCAGCTTAGGCGGGGGGGCCACAGATACGCAGTATTTT. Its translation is CASSLGGGATDTQYF.

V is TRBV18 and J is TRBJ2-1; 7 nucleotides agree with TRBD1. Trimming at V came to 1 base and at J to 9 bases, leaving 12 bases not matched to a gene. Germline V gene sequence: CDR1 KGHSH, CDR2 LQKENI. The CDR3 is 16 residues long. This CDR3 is CASSPLTGAPGSEQFF. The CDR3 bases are TGTGCCAGCTCACCACTTACAGGGGCGCCAGGGAGTGAGCAGTTCTTC. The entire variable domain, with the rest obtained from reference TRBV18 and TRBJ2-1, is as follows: NAGVMQNPRHLVRRRGQEARLRCSPMKGHSHVYWYRQLPEEGLKFMVYLQKENIIDESGMPKERFSAEFPKEGPSILRIQQVVRGDSAAYFCASSPLTGAPGSEQFFGPGTRLTVL.

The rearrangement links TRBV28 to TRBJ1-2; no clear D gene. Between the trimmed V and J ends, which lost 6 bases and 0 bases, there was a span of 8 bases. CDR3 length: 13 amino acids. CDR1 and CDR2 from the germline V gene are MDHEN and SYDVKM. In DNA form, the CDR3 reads TGTGCCAGCAGGGGCGGCTCTAACTATGGCTACACCTTC. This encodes CASRGGSNYGYTF.

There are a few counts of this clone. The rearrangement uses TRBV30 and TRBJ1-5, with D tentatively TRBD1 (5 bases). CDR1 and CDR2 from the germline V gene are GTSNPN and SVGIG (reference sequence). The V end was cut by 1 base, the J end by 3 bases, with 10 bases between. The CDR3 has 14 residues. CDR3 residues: CAWSEGQFNQPQHF. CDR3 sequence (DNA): TGTGCCTGGAGTGAGGGGCAGTTCAATCAGCCCCAGCATTTT.

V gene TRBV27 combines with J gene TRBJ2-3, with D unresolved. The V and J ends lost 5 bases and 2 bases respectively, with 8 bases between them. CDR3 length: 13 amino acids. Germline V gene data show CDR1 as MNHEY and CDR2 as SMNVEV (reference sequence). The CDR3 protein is CASSPLLTDTQYF. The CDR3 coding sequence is TGTGCCAGCAGTCCACTCCTCACAGATACGCAGTATTTT.

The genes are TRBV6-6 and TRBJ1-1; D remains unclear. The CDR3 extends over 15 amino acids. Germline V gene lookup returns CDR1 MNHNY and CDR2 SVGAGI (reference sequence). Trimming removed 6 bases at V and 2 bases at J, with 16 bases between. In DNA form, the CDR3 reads TGTGCCAGCAGCCGGACGTTGAGGGTTAACACTGAAGCTTTCTTT. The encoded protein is CASSRTLRVNTEAFF.

In DNA, the CDR3 is TGTGCCAGCAGTTACTCGGGACTGATGGGGCGAGAGCAGTACTTC. Protein: CASSYSGLMGREQYF. This chain connects TRBV6-5 to TRBJ2-7; possibly TRBD2 for D (6 bases). Germline V lookup: CDR1 MNHEY, CDR2 SVGAGI. This CDR3 has 15 amino acids. V lost 0 bases and J lost 7, with 16 bases in between.

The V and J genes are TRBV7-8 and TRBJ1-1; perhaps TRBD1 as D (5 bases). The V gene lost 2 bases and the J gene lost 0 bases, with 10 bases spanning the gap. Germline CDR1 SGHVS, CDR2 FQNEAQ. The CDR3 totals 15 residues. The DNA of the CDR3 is TGTGCCAGCAGCTTAATGGTAGGGGTGAACACTGAAGCTTTCTTT. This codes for CASSLMVGVNTEAFF.

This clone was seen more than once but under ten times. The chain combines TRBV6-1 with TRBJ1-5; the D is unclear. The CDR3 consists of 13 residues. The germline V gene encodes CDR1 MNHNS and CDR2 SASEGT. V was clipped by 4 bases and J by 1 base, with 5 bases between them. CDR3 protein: CASSGNSNQPQHF. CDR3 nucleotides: TGTGCCAGCAGTGGTAACAGCAATCAGCCCCAGCATTTT.

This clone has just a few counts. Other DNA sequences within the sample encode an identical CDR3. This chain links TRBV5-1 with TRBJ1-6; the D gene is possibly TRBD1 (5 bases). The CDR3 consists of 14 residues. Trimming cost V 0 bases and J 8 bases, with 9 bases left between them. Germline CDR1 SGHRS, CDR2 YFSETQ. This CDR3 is CASSLALTDSPLHF. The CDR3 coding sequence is TGCGCCAGCAGCTTGGCCCTGACAGATTCACCCCTCCACTTT.

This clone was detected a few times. The CDR3 region is CATRRGSGANVLTF. CDR3 bases: TGTGCCACCCGGAGGGGATCTGGGGCCAACGTCCTGACTTTC. J is TRBJ2-6 and V is TRBV19; maybe TRBD2 (6 bases). The V gene's germline CDR1 is LNHDA and CDR2 SQIVND (reference sequence). V lost 10 bases to trimming and J lost 1 base, with 11 bases between them. There are 14 residues in the CDR3.